This T cell receptor (beta chain) was recovered during a study of PD-1 blockade in classical Hodgkin lymphoma. Whole-study results and caveats: The authors have not defined what causes the repertoire differences, possibly disease activity or prior therapy. Baseline diversity resembling that of newly diagnosed patients was seen in complete responders.

Here immunoSEQ multiplex PCR was the method, and the copy in TCRdb shows in-frame clones only, minus some. The sample includes 40,000 to 65,000 clones, 81% of them seen just once. There was relapse after autologous stem cell transplantation in every patient, and there was variation in brentuximab vedotin exposure. Sample share makes this clone medium-sized. Its antigen is currently unknown. Trimming took 6 bases from V and 3 from J, leaving 14 bases between them. Germline V CDR1 and CDR2: SEHNR, FQNEAQ (reference sequence). The CDR3 runs to 15 residues. V is TRBV7-9 and J is TRBJ2-2; the D call may be TRBD1 or TRBD2 (5 bases each). The sequence came from a human donor with classical Hodgkin lymphoma. Here the sequenced sample was peripheral blood mononuclear cells (PBMCs), taken at baseline. The CDR3 DNA follows: TGTGCCAGCAGAGAGGGGCGCAGGGACACCGGGGAGCTGTTTTTT. It yields the protein CASREGRRDTGELFF.